Listed here are 24 T cell receptor beta chains from one sample, sequenced in a study of response to subunit inactivated influenza vaccine. TCRdb reprocessed the RT-PCR reads with MiXCR, giving one entry per CDR3 protein. The data contain more than 450,000 distinct CDR3 sequences, around 11% of them singletons. Another study also made use of these data, one on T cells expressing NK-cell markers. That paper notes: 5'RACE template switching with UMIs produced the TCR beta cDNA.

Sequences were derived from PBMCs from blood, sampled on the day of vaccination. The receptors were gathered from a man aged 45-60 years who received an inactivated influenza vaccine.

Comments on this clonotype: Mismatch with germline at one junction end may stem from a read error. The chain carries TRBV7-9 and TRBJ2-7; either TRBD1 or TRBD2 may supply D (5 bases each). The CDR3 has 11 amino acids. Germline values: CDR1 SEHNR, CDR2 FQNEAQ (reference sequence). CDR3 sequence reads: CGSSPGTEQYF. The CDR3 DNA reads as TGTGGCAGCAGCCCGGGGACCGAGCAGTACTTC.

This clonotype was found a few times. The CDR3 DNA is TGTGCCAGCAGCCCCCTGCGAGGGCGAGACGCCTACGAGCAGTACTTC. It encodes CASSPLRGRDAYEQYF. The V gene is TRBV7-2, the J gene TRBJ2-7; D possibly corresponds to TRBD2 (5 bases). This CDR3 region has 16 residues. Trimming took 5 bases from V and 2 from J, leaving 19 bases between them. In germline, CDR1 is SGHTA, CDR2 FQGNSA.

The sample holds one count of this clonotype. The chain is built from TRBV5-1 and TRBJ2-7; D ambiguous. The CDR3 consists of 13 residues. Trimming shortened V by 0 bases and J by 2 bases, and 6 bases separated the two germline ends. Per the germline V gene, CDR1 is SGHRS and CDR2 is YFSETQ. CDR3 residues: CASSLASPYEQYF. The CDR3 region has the DNA TGCGCCAGCAGCTTGGCTTCCCCCTACGAGCAGTACTTC.

There are a few counts of this clonotype. The chain links TRBV7-2 to TRBJ2-4, with D uncertain. Germline V gene data show CDR1 as SGHTA and CDR2 as FQGNSA. The CDR3 totals 15 residues. The germline V and J ends were trimmed by 0 bases and 0 bases, with 6 bases remaining between them. Written as DNA, the CDR3 is TGTGCCAGCAGCTTAGCGAACGTAGCCAAAAACATTCAGTACTTC. Its translation is CASSLANVAKNIQYF.

The sample holds many counts of this clonotype. The chain combines TRBV12-3 or TRBV12-4 with TRBJ1-5; D may be TRBD1 (5 bases). The CDR3 runs to 15 residues. Trimming took off 5 bases at V and 1 base at J, with 12 bases between the two ends. The CDR3 protein is CASSHRPRSNQPQHF. The CDR3 DNA sequence: TGTGCCAGCAGTCACAGGCCTCGGAGCAATCAGCCCCAGCATTTT.

This clonotype was seen more than once but under ten times. This chain uses TRBV4-2 with TRBJ2-5; weak D call: TRBD1 (5 bases). Trimming pared 0 bases from V and 2 bases from J, leaving 13 bases between. Germline assignment: CDR1 LGHNA and CDR2 YNFKEQ. The CDR3 is 16 residues long. As DNA, the CDR3 is TGTGCCAGCAGCCAAGATCGCCAGGGTGGTCAAGAGACCCAGTACTTC. Protein sequence: CASSQDRQGGQETQYF.

Here the CDR3 reads CSALSWTNTEAFF. In nucleotides, the CDR3 is TGCAGTGCTCTTAGCTGGACGAACACTGAAGCTTTCTTT. The chain couples TRBV20-1 to TRBJ1-1, with D uncertain. Germline V gene data show CDR1 as DFQATT and CDR2 as SNEGSKA (reference sequence). The length of the CDR3 is 13 residues. Trimming removed 5 bases from V and 1 base from J, with 11 bases in between.

This clonotype turned up a few times. The V call is TRBV5-1, the J call TRBJ2-1, with TRBD2 identical over 10 bases. CDR3 size: 16 residues. V lost 0 bases, J lost 6 bases, and 6 bases stayed unmatched. Germline V gene sequence: CDR1 SGHRS, CDR2 YFSETQ. CDR3 protein: CASSLELIAGGNEQFF. As DNA, the CDR3 is TGCGCCAGCAGCTTGGAGTTAATAGCGGGAGGCAATGAGCAGTTCTTC. Variable domain in full (rest from reference TRBV5-1 and TRBJ2-1): KAGVTQTPRYLIKTRGQQVTLSCSPISGHRSVSWYQQTPGQGLQFLFEYFSETQRNKGNFPGRFSGRQFSNSRSEMNVSTLELGDSALYLCASSLELIAGGNEQFFGPGTRLTVL.

The chain recombines TRBV3-1 with TRBJ2-7; 7 bases map to TRBD2. CDR3 length: 13 residues. The germline gives CDR1 LGHDT, CDR2 YNNKEL (reference sequence). V was clipped by 5 bases and J by 8 bases; unmatched bases: 9. The CDR3 loop reads CASSSTSFLQQYF. CDR3 nucleotide sequence: TGTGCCAGCAGCTCGACTAGCTTTCTACAGCAGTACTTC.

This clonotype was seen more than once but under ten times. The chain has TRBV9 and TRBJ2-2, with D tentatively TRBD1 (5 bases). There are 15 residues in the CDR3. The germline V gene has CDR1 SGDLS and CDR2 YYNGEE. V lost 3 bases to trimming and J lost 0 bases, with 9 bases between them. The CDR3 nucleotides are TGTGCCAGCAGCGGACGACAGTCGAACACCGGGGAGCTGTTTTTT. It specifies CASSGRQSNTGELFF.

This clonotype was seen only a few times. The chain couples TRBV4-2 to TRBJ2-2; 12 positions agree with TRBD2. V trimming: 1 base; J trimming: 3 bases; junction bases outside the gene matches: 3. CDR1 LGHNA and CDR2 YNFKEQ come from the germline V gene. The CDR3 spans 17 residues. CDR3 nucleotide sequence: TGTGCCAGCAGCCAAGCACTAGCGGGAGGTGACACCGGGGAGCTGTTTTTT. Translation gives CASSQALAGGDTGELFF.

The J gene is TRBJ2-1, the V gene TRBV19; 8 positions agree with TRBD1. Germline V lookup: CDR1 LNHDA, CDR2 SQIVND (reference sequence). There are 17 residues in the CDR3. V was pared by 3 bases and J by 0 bases, with 7 bases of the junction left unmatched. This CDR3 reads CASSIPGTGLSYNEQFF. CDR3 sequence (DNA): TGTGCCAGTAGTATCCCCGGGACAGGACTCTCCTACAATGAGCAGTTCTTC.

This clonotype was counted a few times. V usage is TRBV4-3 and J usage is TRBJ2-2; 9 bases map to TRBD2. The CDR3 length is 18 residues. The germline CDR1 and CDR2 sequences are LGHNA and YSLEER. Germline trimming cut 0 bases from V and 5 bases from J; bases unmatched to any gene: 10. CDR3 sequence: CASSQDLAGVLGTGELFF. The CDR3 bases are TGCGCCAGCAGCCAAGACTTAGCGGGGGTTTTAGGAACCGGGGAGCTGTTTTTT.

This clonotype occurred a few times. V gene TRBV20-1 combines with J gene TRBJ2-4; 8 positions match TRBD1. The CDR3 consists of 13 residues. V lost 1 base to trimming and J lost 7 bases; unmatched junction nucleotides: 3. The germline V gene has CDR1 DFQATT and CDR2 SNEGSKA (reference sequence). CDR3 sequence (DNA): TGCAGTGCTAGAGTCACAGGGGGGAACATTCAGTACTTC. Translating gives CSARVTGGNIQYF.

The chain couples TRBV6-2 or TRBV6-3 to TRBJ2-1; D may be TRBD2 (5 bases). CDR3 size: 12 residues. Trimming removed 1 base from V and 9 bases from J, with 7 bases in between. Germline V gene lookup returns CDR1 MNHEY and CDR2 SVGEGT. The CDR3: CASSYFSGEQFF. The CDR3 region has the DNA TGTGCCAGCAGTTACTTCAGCGGTGAGCAGTTCTTC.

In its sample, this clonotype was seen many times. V is TRBV20-1 and J is TRBJ2-4; D uncertain. The CDR3 extends over 16 amino acids. V was cut by 0 bases and J by 0 bases, with 12 bases left in between. Germline V gene data show CDR1 as DFQATT and CDR2 as SNEGSKA (reference sequence). The DNA for the CDR3 is TGCAGTGCTAGAGATCGGATGGGAATAGCCAAAAACATTCAGTACTTC. Protein sequence: CSARDRMGIAKNIQYF.

This rearrangement joins TRBV5-1 to TRBJ2-5; no reliable D call. Germline V lookup: CDR1 SGHRS, CDR2 YFSETQ. V lost 1 base and J lost 5, with 12 bases in between. The CDR3 contains 14 residues. The CDR3 DNA reads as TGCGCCAGCAGCTTGCCACAGTTAGGGGAGACCCAGTACTTC. This encodes CASSLPQLGETQYF.

Note on this clonotype: Sequence at one end of the junction differs from germline and may be a read error. The chain has TRBV7-9 and TRBJ2-1, with D possibly TRBD1 on 5 matching bases. The CDR3 has 15 residues. Per the germline V gene, CDR1 is SEHNR and CDR2 is FQNEAQ (reference sequence). The DNA of the CDR3 is TGTGCCAGCACCTTAATACAGGAACCCTACAATGAGCAGTTCTTC. As protein: CASTLIQEPYNEQFF.

The V and J genes are TRBV11-2 and TRBJ1-2, with D tentatively TRBD1 (5 bases). The V end lost 7 bases, the J end lost 0 bases, and 15 bases lay between the germline ends. Germline CDR1 reads SGHAT; CDR2 reads FQNNGV. CDR3 length: 15 residues. CDR3 residues: CASTTGTEANYGYTF. CDR3 coding DNA: TGTGCCAGCACCACCGGGACGGAAGCTAACTATGGCTACACCTTC.

The rearrangement uses TRBV7-2 and TRBJ2-2, with TRBD1 identical over 9 bases. The CDR3 length is 15 residues. Germline trimming cut 6 bases from V and 4 bases from J; bases unmatched to any gene: 6. Germline CDR1 and CDR2: SGHTA and FQGNSA. The CDR3 DNA follows: TGTGCCAGCAGTCAAGGGACAGGGAGCACCGGGGAGCTGTTTTTT. Translating it yields CASSQGTGSTGELFF.

A few counts support this clonotype. The V call is TRBV9, the J call TRBJ2-1, with TRBD1 as a possible D gene (5 bases). This CDR3 has 13 amino acids. The germline CDR1 and CDR2 sequences are SGDLS and YYNGEE. The ends were cut back, 0 bases at V and 9 bases at J, with 10 bases in the middle. The CDR3 DNA sequence: TGTGCCAGCAGCGTAGTATCTAGGGGTGAGCAGTTCTTC. It yields the protein CASSVVSRGEQFF.

There are many counts of this clonotype. Here the CDR3 reads CASSLVPPRGNTGELFF. CDR3 nucleotides: TGTGCCAGCAGTTTAGTCCCCCCCCGAGGGAACACCGGGGAGCTGTTTTTT. The chain joins TRBV12-3 or TRBV12-4 to TRBJ2-2; D gene unclear. V was clipped by 1 base and J by 1 base, with 13 bases between them. The CDR3 length is 17 residues.

This clonotype was seen more than once but under ten times. This chain connects TRBV3-1 to TRBJ1-5, with D possibly matching TRBD1 (6 bases). This CDR3 is built from 16 residues. Trimming stripped 1 base from V and 9 bases from J, with 19 bases between. Looked up from germline, CDR1 is LGHDT and CDR2 is YNNKEL (reference sequence). CDR3 nucleotides: TGTGCCAGCAGCCAAGGAGCTTTGGGGGCCCATTGGCCCCAGCATTTT. Protein: CASSQGALGAHWPQHF.

A few counts support this clonotype. The chain combines TRBV10-1 with TRBJ2-2; tentatively, D is TRBD1 (6 bases). Trimming took off 4 bases at V and 5 bases at J, with 11 bases between the two ends. Per the germline V gene, CDR1 is WNHNN and CDR2 is SYGVQD (reference sequence). This CDR3 contains 14 residues. The CDR3 DNA reads TGCGCCAGCAGTGGTGGGGGCCAGACCGGGGAGCTGTTTTTT. This gives the protein CASSGGGQTGELFF.